The entry below describes one TCR beta chain. Germline CDR1 reads SGHTA; CDR2 reads FQGNSA. The V gene lost 2 bases and the J gene lost 4 bases, with 12 bases spanning the gap. This CDR3 comprises 15 residues. The data stem from a study of blood T cell repertoires in COVID-19. Study background: Samples came from the United States, Italy and Spain, spanning acute and convalescent COVID-19. In each case, the material was cDNA or gDNA derived from T cells, B-cell-depleted T cells, or PBMCs.

As processed by the authors: The authors estimated nucleated cell counts from reference gene primer amplification. Profiled with immunoSEQ multiplex PCR; TCRdb holds only in-frame clones, not every one. V and J calls and clone size are those listed in that table; D and trimming were worked out from the DNA. The table shows approximately 90,000 clones, with about nine tenths occurring only once. Sequences were obtained from peripheral blood. This sequence originates from a woman in her seventies with acute or convalescent COVID-19. The rearrangement uses TRBV7-2 and TRBJ1-5; D is uncertain. As DNA, the CDR3 is TGTGCCAGCAGCTTAACGAGGGTTGGGAATCAGCCCCAGCATTTT. This translates into CASSLTRVGNQPQHF.